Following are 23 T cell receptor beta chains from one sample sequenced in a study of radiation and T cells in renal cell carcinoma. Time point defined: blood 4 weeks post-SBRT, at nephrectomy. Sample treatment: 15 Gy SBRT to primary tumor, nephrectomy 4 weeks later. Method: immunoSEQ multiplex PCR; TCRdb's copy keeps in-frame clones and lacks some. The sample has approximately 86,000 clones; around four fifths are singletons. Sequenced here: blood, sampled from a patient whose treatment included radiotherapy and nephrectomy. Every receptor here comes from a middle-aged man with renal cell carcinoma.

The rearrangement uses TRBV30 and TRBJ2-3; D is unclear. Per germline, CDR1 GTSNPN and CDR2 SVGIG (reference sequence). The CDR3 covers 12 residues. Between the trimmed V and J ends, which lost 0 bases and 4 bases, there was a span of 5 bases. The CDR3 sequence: CAWSVQADTQYF. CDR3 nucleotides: TGTGCCTGGAGTGTACAAGCAGATACGCAGTATTTT.

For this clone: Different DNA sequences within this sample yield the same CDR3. Written as DNA, the CDR3 is TGTGCCAGCTCACCCCCGGGGAACACTGAAGCTTTCTTT. Amino acids: CASSPPGNTEAFF. This chain connects TRBV18 to TRBJ1-1; D is undetermined. The germline CDR1 and CDR2 sequences are KGHSH and LQKENI. Trimming cost V 3 bases and J 1 base, with 6 bases left between them. This CDR3 is 13 amino acids long.

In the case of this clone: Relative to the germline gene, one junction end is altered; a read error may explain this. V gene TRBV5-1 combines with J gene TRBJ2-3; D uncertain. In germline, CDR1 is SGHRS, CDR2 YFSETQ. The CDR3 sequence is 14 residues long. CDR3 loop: CASSLAATPDTQYF. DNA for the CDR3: TGCGCCAGCAGTTTGGCCGCAACCCCAGATACGCAGTATTTT.

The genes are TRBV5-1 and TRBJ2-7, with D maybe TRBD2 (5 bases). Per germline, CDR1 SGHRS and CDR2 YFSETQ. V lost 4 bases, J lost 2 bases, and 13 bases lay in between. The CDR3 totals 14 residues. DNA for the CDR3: TGCGCCAGCAGCCCAAAGGACGGGACCTACGAGCAGTACTTC. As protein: CASSPKDGTYEQYF. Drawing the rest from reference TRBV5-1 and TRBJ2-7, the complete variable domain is KAGVTQTPRYLIKTRGQQVTLSCSPISGHRSVSWYQQTPGQGLQFLFEYFSETQRNKGNFPGRFSGRQFSNSRSEMNVSTLELGDSALYLCASSPKDGTYEQYFGPGTRLTVT.

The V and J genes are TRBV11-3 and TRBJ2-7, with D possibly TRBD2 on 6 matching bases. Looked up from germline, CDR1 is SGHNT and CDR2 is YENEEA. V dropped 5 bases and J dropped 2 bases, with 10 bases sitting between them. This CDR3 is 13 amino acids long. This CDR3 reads CASSRDSTYEQYF. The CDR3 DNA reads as TGTGCCAGCAGCAGGGACTCGACCTACGAGCAGTACTTC.

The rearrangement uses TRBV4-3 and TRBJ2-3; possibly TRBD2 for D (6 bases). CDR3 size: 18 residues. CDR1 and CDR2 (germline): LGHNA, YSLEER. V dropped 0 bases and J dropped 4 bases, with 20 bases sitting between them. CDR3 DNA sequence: TGCGCCAGCAGCCAAGACGCTCCAGGCGCCGGGGGTTCAGATACGCAGTATTTT. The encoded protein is CASSQDAPGAGGSDTQYF.

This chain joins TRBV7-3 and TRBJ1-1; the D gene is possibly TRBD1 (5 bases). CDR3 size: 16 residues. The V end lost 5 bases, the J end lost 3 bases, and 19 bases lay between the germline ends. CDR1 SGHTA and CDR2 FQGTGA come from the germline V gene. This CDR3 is CASSPWAAGRDTEAFF. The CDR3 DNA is TGTGCCAGCAGCCCCTGGGCGGCAGGGCGGGACACTGAAGCTTTCTTT. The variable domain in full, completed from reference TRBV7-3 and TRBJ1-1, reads GAGVSQTPSNKVTEKGKYVELRCDPISGHTALYWYRQSLGQGPEFLIYFQGTGAADDSGLPNDRFFAVRPEGSVSTLKIQRTERGDSAVYLCASSPWAAGRDTEAFFGQGTRLTVV.

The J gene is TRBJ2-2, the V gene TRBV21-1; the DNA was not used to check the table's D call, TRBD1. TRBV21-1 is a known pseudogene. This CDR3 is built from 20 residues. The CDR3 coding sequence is TGTGCCAGCAGCAAAGCCCCGGACAGGGGGTTCGATTCCGACACCGGGGAGCTGTTTTTT. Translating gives CASSKAPDRGFDSDTGELFF.

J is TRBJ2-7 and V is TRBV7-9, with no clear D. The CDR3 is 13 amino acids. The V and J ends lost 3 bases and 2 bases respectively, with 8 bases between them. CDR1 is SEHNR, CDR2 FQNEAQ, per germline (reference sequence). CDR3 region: CASSLDHAYEQYF. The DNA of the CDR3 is TGTGCCAGCAGCTTGGACCATGCCTACGAGCAGTACTTC.

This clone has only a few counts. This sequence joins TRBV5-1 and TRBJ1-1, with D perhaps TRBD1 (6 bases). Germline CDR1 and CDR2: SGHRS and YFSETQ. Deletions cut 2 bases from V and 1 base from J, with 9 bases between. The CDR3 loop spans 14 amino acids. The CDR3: CASSFWTANTEAFF. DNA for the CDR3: TGCGCCAGCAGCTTCTGGACAGCGAACACTGAAGCTTTCTTT.

As DNA, the CDR3 is TGTGCCATCAGTATAGCTGCGGATAACTATGGCTACACCTTC. Translated, it gives CAISIAADNYGYTF. V gene TRBV10-3 combines with J gene TRBJ1-2; no clear D. V lost 5 bases to trimming and J lost 1 base, with 11 bases between them. The germline V gene encodes CDR1 ENHRY and CDR2 SYGVKD. This CDR3 region has 14 residues.

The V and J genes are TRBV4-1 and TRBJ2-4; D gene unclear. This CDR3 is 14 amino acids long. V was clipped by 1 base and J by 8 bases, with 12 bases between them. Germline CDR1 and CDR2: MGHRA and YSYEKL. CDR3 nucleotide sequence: TGCGCCAGCAGCCAAGCAAGTGGGATAGACATTCAGTACTTC. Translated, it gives CASSQASGIDIQYF.

The CDR3 is CSDRDPNYGYTF. For the CDR3, the DNA is TGCAGCGACCGGGATCCTAACTATGGCTACACCTTC. The chain couples TRBV29-1 to TRBJ1-2; D gene ambiguous. The CDR3 consists of 12 residues. The ends were cut back, 7 bases at V and 0 bases at J, with 9 bases in the middle. The germline gives CDR1 SQVTM, CDR2 ANQGSEA. Drawing the rest from reference TRBV29-1 and TRBJ1-2, the complete variable domain is SAVISQKPSRDICQRGTSLTIQCQVDSQVTMMFWYRQQPGQSLTLIATANQGSEATYESGFVIDKFPISRPNLTFSTLTVSNMSPEDSSIYLCSDRDPNYGYTFGSGTRLTVV.

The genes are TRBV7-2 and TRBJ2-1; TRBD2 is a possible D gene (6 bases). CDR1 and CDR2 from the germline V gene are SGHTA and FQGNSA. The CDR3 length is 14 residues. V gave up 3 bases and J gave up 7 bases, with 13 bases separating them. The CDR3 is CASSLGGSGNEQFF. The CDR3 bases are TGTGCCAGCAGCTTGGGGGGTTCAGGGAATGAGCAGTTCTTC.

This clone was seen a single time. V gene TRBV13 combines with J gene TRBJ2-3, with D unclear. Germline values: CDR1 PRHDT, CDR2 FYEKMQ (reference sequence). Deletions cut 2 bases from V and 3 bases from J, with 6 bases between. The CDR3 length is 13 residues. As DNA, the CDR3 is TGTGCCAGCAGCTTACGGCCGACAGATACGCAGTATTTT. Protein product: CASSLRPTDTQYF.

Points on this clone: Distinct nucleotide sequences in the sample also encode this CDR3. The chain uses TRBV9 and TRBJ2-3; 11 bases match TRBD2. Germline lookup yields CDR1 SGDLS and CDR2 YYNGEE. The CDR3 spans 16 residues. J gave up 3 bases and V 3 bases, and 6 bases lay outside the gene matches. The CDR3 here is CASSALAGGPTDTQYF. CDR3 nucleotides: TGTGCCAGCAGCGCCTTAGCGGGAGGGCCGACAGATACGCAGTATTTT.

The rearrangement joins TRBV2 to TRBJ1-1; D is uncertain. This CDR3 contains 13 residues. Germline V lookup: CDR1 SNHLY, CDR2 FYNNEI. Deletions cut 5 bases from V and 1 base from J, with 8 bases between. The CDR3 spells CASSWTENTEAFF. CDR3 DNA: TGTGCCAGCAGTTGGACGGAGAACACTGAAGCTTTCTTT.

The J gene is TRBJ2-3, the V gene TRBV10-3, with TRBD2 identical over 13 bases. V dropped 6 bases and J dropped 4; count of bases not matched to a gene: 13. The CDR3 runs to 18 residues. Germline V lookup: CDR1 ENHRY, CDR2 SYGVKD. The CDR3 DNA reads TGTGCCATCAGCCGCTCACCCTGGACTAGCGGGAGCGCAGATACGCAGTATTTT. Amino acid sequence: CAISRSPWTSGSADTQYF.

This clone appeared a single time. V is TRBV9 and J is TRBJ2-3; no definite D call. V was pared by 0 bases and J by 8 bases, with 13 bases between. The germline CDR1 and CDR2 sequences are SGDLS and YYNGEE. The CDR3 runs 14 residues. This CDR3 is CASSVATHTPTQYF. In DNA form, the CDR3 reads TGTGCCAGCAGCGTAGCTACACACACACCTACGCAGTATTTT.

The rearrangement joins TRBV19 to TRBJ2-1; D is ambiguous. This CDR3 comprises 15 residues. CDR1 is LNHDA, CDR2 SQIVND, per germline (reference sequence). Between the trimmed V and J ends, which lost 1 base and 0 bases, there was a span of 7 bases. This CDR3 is CASSIAAYSYNEQFF. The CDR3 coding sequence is TGTGCCAGTAGTATAGCGGCTTACTCCTACAATGAGCAGTTCTTC.

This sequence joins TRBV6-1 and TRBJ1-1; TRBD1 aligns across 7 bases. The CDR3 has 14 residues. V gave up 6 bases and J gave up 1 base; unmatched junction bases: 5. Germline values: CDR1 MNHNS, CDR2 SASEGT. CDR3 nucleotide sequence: TGTGCCAGCAGGGAGGGACAGCCGAACACTGAAGCTTTCTTT. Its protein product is CASREGQPNTEAFF.

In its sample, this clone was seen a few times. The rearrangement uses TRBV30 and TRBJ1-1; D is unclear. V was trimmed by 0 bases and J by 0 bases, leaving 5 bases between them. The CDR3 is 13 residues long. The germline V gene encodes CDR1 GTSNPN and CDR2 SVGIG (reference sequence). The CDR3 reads CAWSVVVNTEAFF. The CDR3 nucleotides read TGTGCCTGGAGTGTAGTAGTGAACACTGAAGCTTTCTTT.

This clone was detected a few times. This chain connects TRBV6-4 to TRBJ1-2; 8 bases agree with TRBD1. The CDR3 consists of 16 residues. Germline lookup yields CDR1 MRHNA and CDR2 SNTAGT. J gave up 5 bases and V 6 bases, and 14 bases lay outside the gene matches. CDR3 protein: CASRDRTGRISYGYTF. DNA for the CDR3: TGTGCCAGCAGGGATAGGACAGGGAGGATAAGTTATGGCTACACCTTC.